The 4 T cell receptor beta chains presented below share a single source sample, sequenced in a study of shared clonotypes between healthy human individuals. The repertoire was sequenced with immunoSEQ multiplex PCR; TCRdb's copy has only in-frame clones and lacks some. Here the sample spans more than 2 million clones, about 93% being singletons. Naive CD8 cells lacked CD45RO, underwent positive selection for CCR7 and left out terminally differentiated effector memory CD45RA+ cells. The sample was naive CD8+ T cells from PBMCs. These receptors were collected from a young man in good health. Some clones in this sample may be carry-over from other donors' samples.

The CDR3 reads CASSHWVSANTEAFF. The CDR3 DNA reads TGTGCCAGCAGCCATTGGGTTTCTGCGAACACTGAAGCTTTCTTT. This chain connects TRBV14 to TRBJ1-1; D unclear. V lost 3 bases, J lost 1 base, and 12 bases lay in between. This CDR3 has 15 residues. Germline V gives CDR1 SGHDN, CDR2 FVKESK.

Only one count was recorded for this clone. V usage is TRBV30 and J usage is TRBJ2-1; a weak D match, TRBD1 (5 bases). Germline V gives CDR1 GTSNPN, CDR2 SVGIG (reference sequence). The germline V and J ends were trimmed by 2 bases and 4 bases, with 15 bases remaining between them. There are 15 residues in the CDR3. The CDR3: CAWSLDPGFYNEQFF. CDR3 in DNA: TGTGCCTGGAGTCTTGACCCAGGGTTTTACAATGAGCAGTTCTTC.

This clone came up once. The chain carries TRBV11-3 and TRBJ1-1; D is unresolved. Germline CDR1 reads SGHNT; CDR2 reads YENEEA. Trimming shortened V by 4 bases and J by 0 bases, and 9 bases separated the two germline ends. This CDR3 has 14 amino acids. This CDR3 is CASSSSTMNTEAFF. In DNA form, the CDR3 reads TGTGCCAGCAGCTCATCAACAATGAACACTGAAGCTTTCTTT.

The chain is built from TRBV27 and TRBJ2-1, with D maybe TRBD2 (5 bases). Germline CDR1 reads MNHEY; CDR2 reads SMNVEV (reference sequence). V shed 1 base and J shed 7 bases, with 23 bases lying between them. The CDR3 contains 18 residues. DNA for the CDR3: TGTGCCAGCAGTTTATTAGTGCGTTCCGGGAAGTTCTTTAATGAGCAGTTCTTC. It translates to CASSLLVRSGKFFNEQFF.